The 2 T cell receptor beta chains below all came from one sample that was sequenced in a study of somatic mutations in cytotoxic T cells in rheumatoid arthritis. The assay was immunoSEQ multiplex PCR, and TCRdb's table has in-frame clones only and misses some. The table has some 15,000 clones, nearly 80% seen once; the top ten hold 22%. Sequenced input: CD8+ T cells sorted from blood. The receptors here all came from an adult with rheumatoid arthritis.

V usage is TRBV7-9 and J usage is TRBJ1-1; D gene unclear. V lost 5 bases and J lost 3, with 10 bases in between. Germline V CDR1 and CDR2: SEHNR, FQNEAQ (reference sequence). There are 13 residues in the CDR3. In DNA, the CDR3 is TGTGCCAGCAGCCCCATCGGGTACACTGAAGCTTTCTTT. The encoded protein is CASSPIGYTEAFF.

This clone was detected only once. This chain links TRBV27 with TRBJ2-1, with D possibly being TRBD2 (5 bases). Per germline, CDR1 MNHEY and CDR2 SMNVEV (reference sequence). CDR3 length equals 16 residues. V was cut by 2 bases and J by 3 bases, with 14 bases left in between. CDR3 loop: CASSLMSYGSYNEQFF. CDR3 in DNA: TGTGCCAGCAGTTTAATGTCCTATGGGAGCTACAATGAGCAGTTCTTC.